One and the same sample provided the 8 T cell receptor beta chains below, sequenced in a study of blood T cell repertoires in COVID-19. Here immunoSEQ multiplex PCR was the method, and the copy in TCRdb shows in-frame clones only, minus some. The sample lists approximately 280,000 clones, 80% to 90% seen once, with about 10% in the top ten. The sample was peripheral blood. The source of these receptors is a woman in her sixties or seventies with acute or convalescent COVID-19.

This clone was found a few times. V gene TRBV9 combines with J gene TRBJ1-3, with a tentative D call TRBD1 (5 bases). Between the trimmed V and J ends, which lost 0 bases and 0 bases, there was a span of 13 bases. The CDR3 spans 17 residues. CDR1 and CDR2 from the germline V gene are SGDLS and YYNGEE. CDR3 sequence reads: CASSVAYGGGSGNTIYF. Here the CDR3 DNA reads TGTGCCAGCAGCGTAGCGTACGGGGGAGGCTCTGGAAACACCATATATTTT.

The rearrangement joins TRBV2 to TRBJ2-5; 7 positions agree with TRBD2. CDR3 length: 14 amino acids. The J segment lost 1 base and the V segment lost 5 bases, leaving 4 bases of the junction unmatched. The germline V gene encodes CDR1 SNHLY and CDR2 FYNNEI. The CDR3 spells CASSRTRAQETQYF. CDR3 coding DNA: TGTGCCAGCAGTCGGACTAGGGCCCAAGAGACCCAGTACTTC.

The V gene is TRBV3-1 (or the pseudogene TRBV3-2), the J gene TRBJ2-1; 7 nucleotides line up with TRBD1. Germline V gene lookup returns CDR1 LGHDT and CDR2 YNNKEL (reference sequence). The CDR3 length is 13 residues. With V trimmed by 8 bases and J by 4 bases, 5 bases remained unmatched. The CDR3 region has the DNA TGTGCCAGCTCACCGGACAGGTACAATGAGCAGTTCTTC. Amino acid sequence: CASSPDRYNEQFF.

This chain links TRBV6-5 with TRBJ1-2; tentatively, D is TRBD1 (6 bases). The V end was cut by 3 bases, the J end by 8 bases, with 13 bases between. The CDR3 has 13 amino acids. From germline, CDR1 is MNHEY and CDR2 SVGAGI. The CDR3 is CASSYGGKVGYTF. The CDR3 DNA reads TGTGCCAGCAGTTATGGGGGCAAGGTCGGCTACACCTTC.

In DNA, the CDR3 is TGCGCCAGCAGCCTGGGCGGCAGGGGCTCGGATACGCAGTATTTT. Translating it yields CASSLGGRGSDTQYF. The chain has TRBV5-1 and TRBJ2-3, with D perhaps TRBD1 (6 bases). The V gene lost 4 bases and the J gene lost 6 bases, with 18 bases spanning the gap. Germline assignment: CDR1 SGHRS and CDR2 YFSETQ. The CDR3 has 15 residues. The whole variable domain, filled in from reference TRBV5-1 and TRBJ2-3, reads KAGVTQTPRYLIKTRGQQVTLSCSPISGHRSVSWYQQTPGQGLQFLFEYFSETQRNKGNFPGRFSGRQFSNSRSEMNVSTLELGDSALYLCASSLGGRGSDTQYFGPGTRLTVL.

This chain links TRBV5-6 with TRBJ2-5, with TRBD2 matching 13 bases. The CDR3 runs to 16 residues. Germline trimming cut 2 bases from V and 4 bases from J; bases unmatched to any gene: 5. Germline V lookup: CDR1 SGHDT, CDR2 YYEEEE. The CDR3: CASSFWTSGGGETQYF. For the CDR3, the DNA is TGTGCCAGCAGCTTTTGGACTAGCGGGGGCGGAGAGACCCAGTACTTC.

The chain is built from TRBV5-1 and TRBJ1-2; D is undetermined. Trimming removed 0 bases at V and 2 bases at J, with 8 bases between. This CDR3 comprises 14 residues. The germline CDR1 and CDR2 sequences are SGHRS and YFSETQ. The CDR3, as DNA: TGCGCCAGCAGCTTGGCCGAGTTGAACTATGGCTACACCTTC. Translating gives CASSLAELNYGYTF.

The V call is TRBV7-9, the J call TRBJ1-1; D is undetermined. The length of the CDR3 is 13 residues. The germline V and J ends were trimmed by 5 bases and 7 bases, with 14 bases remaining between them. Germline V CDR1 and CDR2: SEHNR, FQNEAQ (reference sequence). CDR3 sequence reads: CASSGEGVGEAFF. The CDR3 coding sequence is TGTGCCAGCAGCGGAGAGGGAGTTGGTGAAGCTTTCTTT. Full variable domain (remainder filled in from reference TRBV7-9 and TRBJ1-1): DTGVSQNPRHKITKRGQNVTFRCDPISEHNRLYWYRQTLGQGPEFLTYFQNEAQLEKSRLLSDRFSAERPKGSFSTLEIQRTEQGDSAMYLCASSGEGVGEAFFGQGTRLTVV.